This is a list of T cell receptor beta chains from one sample in a study of blood T cell repertoires in COVID-19. TCRdb keeps only in-frame clones here, not all; method: immunoSEQ multiplex PCR. The sample lists hundreds of thousands of clones, roughly 90% occurring once. Material for sequencing was peripheral blood. Receptors were obtained from a man in his forties or fifties with acute or convalescent COVID-19. CDR3s include the opening cysteine and the closing phenylalanine or tryptophan. A D gene is named only where the DNA matches it firmly. The size of a clone is reported for some rows only, either as once, few or many, or as a class for expanded clones.

clone size	V gene	CDR3 length	D gene	J gene	CDR3 DNA	CDR3 protein
-	TRBV5-4	14	TRBD1	TRBJ1-2	TGTGCCAGCAGACAGGGGCTTCAAGGCTATGGCTACACCTTC	CASRQGLQGYGYTF
-	TRBV29-1	12	TRBD1	TRBJ2-5	TGCAGCGTTGCAGTGGACAGGGCTACCCAGTACTTC	CSVAVDRATQYF
-	TRBV6-2/TRBV6-3	15	-	TRBJ2-1	TGTGCCAGCAGTTACGACCCTCGCAAGGAGCATGAGCAGTTCTTC	CASSYDPRKEHEQFF
once	TRBV5-4	15	-	TRBJ2-7	TGTGCCAGCAGCTTGGCCGGGTCTCGTTCCTACGAGCAGTACTTC	CASSLAGSRSYEQYF
-	TRBV7-9	14	-	TRBJ2-7	TGTGCCAGCAGCATCGACAGCTATTCCTACGAGCAGTACTTC	CASSIDSYSYEQYF
once	TRBV6-5	13	-	TRBJ2-2	TGTGCCAGCAAGAGGTCCCGTAACGGGGAGCTGTTTTTT	CASKRSRNGELFF
few	TRBV29-1	22	TRBD1	TRBJ1-2	TGCAGCGTTACCCGGGAGGGACAGGGCACAACAAGTGACTTCCCGTTGGGGGATGGCTACACCTTC	CSVTREGQGTTSDFPLGDGYTF
-	TRBV27	14	-	TRBJ1-4	TGTGCCAGCAGTCCAGGGTGGGGTCATGAAAAACTGTTTTTT	CASSPGWGHEKLFF
-	TRBV27	15	TRBD1	TRBJ2-7	TGTGCCAGCAGTTCACTGGACAGGGTCCATGACGAGCAGTACTTC	CASSSLDRVHDEQYF
once	TRBV5-5	17	TRBD1	TRBJ1-2	TGTGCCAGCAGCCCCCCTCTATCACTCGGGACAGGGGCGGGCTACACCTTC	CASSPPLSLGTGAGYTF
-	TRBV2	13	TRBD1	TRBJ1-5	TGTGCCAGCAGGTGGGACAGAAATCAGCCCCAGCATTTT	CASRWDRNQPQHF
-	TRBV7-8	15	TRBD1	TRBJ1-2	TGTGCCAGCAGCTACCTCGGACAGGGGGCCTATGGCTACACCTTC	CASSYLGQGAYGYTF
-	TRBV9	17	TRBD2	TRBJ2-5	TGTGCCAGCAGCGTAGGGTGGAGCGGGGGGGCCGGAGAGACCCAGTACTTC	CASSVGWSGGAGETQYF
-	TRBV5-1	13	-	TRBJ1-1	TGCGCCAGCAGCTCGTCAATTAGCACTGAAGCTTTCTTT	CASSSSISTEAFF
few	TRBV28	11	TRBD1	TRBJ1-1	TGTGCCAGCAGTTATGCAGGGGGAACCTTCTTT	CASSYAGGTFF
-	TRBV28	15	-	TRBJ1-1	TGTGCCAGCAGTTTAGGGATGCGACAGCGCACTGAAGCTTTCTTT	CASSLGMRQRTEAFF